The clone carrying this TCR beta chain was seen repeatedly, ten times or more. Its specificity is not known. cDNA carried unique molecular identifiers, and a universal primer site was added by template switching. Via MiXCR, TCRdb re-called the 5' RACE reads, giving one row per CDR3 protein. The data show nearly 650,000 distinct CDR3 sequences, about 7% seen once. The data stem from a study of identical twins. Study-wide results and limits: Invariant T cells like MAIT and iNKT could partly confound the zero-insertion analyses.

V was cut by 4 bases and J by 0 bases, with 5 bases left in between. Germline CDR1 and CDR2: KGHDR and SFDVKD. The CDR3 length is 14 residues. These data also featured in a second study, about yellow fever vaccine responses in identical twins.

This TCR came from a woman aged 18-29 years in good health. The V gene is TRBV24-1, the J gene TRBJ2-2; D remains unclear. The sequenced sample was PBMCs. DNA for the CDR3: TGTGCCACCAGTGACCCCGCGAACACCGGGGAGCTGTTTTTT. Its translation: CATSDPANTGELFF.